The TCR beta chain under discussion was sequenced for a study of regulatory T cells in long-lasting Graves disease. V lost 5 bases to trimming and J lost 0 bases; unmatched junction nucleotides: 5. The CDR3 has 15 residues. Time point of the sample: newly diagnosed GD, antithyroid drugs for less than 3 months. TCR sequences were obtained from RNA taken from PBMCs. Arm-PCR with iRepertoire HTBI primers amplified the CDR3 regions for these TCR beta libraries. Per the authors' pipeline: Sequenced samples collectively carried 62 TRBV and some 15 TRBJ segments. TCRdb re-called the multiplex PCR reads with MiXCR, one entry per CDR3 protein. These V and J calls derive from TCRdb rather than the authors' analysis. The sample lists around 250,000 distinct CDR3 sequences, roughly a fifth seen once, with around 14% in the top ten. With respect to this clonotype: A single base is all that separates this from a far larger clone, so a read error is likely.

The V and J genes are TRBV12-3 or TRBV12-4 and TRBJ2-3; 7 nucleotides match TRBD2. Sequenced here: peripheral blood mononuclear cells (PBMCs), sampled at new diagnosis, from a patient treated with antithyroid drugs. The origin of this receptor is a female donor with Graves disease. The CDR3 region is CASSDERGSTDTQYF. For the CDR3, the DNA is TGTGCCAGCAGTGATGAGCGGGGAAGCACAGATACGCAGTATTTT.